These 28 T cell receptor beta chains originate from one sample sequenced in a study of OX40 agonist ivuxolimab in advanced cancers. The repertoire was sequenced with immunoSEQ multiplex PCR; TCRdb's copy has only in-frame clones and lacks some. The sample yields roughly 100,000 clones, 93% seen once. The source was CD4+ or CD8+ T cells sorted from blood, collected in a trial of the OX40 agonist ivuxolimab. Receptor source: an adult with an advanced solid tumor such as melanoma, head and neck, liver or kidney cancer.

The CDR3 sequence: CASSLFPGGYTEAFF. For the CDR3, the DNA is TGTGCCAGCAGTTTATTCCCAGGGGGCTATACTGAAGCTTTCTTT. This chain links TRBV28 with TRBJ1-1; TRBD1 matches 8 bases. The CDR3 contains 15 residues. V shed 1 base, J shed 5 bases, and the junction held 6 bases outside the gene matches. The germline CDR1 and CDR2 sequences are MDHEN and SYDVKM.

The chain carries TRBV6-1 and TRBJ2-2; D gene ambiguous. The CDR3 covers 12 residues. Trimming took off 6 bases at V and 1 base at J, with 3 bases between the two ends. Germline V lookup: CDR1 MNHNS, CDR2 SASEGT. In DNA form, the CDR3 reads TGTGCCAGCAGAGGGAACACCGGGGAGCTGTTTTTT. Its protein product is CASRGNTGELFF.

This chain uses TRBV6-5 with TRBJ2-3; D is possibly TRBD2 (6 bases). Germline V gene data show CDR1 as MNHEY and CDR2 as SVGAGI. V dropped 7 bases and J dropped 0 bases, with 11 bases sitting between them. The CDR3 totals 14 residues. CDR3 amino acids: CASKSGGSTDTQYF. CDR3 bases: TGTGCCAGCAAAAGTGGGGGGAGCACAGATACGCAGTATTTT.

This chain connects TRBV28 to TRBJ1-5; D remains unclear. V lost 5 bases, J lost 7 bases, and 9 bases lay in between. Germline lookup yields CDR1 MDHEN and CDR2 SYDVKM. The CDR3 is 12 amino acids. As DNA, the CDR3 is TGTGCCAGCAGTCTCCCCTTCCAGCCCCAGCATTTT. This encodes CASSLPFQPQHF. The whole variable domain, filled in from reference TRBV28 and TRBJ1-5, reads DVKVTQSSRYLVKRTGEKVFLECVQDMDHENMFWYRQDPGLGLRLIYFSYDVKMKEKGDIPEGYSVSREKKERFSLILESASTNQTSMYLCASSLPFQPQHFGDGTRLSIL.

CDR3: CASSLGYGGSGNTIYF. CDR3 coding DNA: TGCGCCAGCAGCTTGGGGTATGGCGGCTCTGGAAACACCATATATTTT. The J gene is TRBJ1-3, the V gene TRBV5-1, with D hard to call. Between the trimmed V and J ends, which lost 0 bases and 0 bases, there was a span of 10 bases. In germline, CDR1 is SGHRS, CDR2 YFSETQ. The CDR3 is 16 residues long.

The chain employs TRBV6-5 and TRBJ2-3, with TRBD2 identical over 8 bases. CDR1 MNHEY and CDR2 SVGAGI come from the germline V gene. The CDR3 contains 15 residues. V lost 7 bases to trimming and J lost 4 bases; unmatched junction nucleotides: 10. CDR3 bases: TGTGCCAGCAATCCCCGGGGACTAGGGGCAGATACGCAGTATTTT. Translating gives CASNPRGLGADTQYF.

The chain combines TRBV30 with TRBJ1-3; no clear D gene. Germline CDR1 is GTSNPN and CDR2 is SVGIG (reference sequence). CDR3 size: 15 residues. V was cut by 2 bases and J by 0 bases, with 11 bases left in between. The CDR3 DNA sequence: TGTGCCTGGAGTTTTGGTATACCCTCTGGAAACACCATATATTTT. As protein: CAWSFGIPSGNTIYF. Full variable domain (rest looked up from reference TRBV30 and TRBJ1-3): SQTIHQWPATLVQPVGSPLSLECTVEGTSNPNLYWYRQAAGRGLQLLFYSVGIGQISSEVPQNLSASRPQDRQFILSSKKLLLSDSGFYLCAWSFGIPSGNTIYFGEGSWLTVV.

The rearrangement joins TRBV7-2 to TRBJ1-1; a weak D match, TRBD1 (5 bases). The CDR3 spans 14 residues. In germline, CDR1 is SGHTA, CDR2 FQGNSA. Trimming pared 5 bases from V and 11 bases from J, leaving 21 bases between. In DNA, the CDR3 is TGTGCCAGCAGCCCGACGCAGGGACTTCAAGGTGCTTTCTTT. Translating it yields CASSPTQGLQGAFF.

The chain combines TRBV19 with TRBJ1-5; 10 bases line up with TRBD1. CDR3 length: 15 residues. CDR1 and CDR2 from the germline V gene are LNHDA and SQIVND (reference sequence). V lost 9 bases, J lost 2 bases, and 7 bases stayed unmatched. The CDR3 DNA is TGTGCCAGCCGCCGGGACAGGGGTGGCAATCAGCCCCAGCATTTT. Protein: CASRRDRGGNQPQHF.

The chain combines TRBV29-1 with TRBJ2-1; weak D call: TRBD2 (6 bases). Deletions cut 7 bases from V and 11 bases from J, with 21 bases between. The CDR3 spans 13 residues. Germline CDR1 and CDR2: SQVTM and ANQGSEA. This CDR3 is CSGAEGRGTKQFF. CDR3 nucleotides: TGCAGCGGGGCGGAGGGCCGAGGGACCAAGCAGTTCTTC.

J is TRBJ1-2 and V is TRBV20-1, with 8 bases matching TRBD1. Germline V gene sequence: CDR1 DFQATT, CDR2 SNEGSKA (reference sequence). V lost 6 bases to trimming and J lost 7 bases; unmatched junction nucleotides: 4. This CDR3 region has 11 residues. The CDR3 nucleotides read TGCAGTGCCACACAGGGGGGTGGCTACACCTTC. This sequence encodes CSATQGGGYTF.

CDR3 residues: CASSGGFRELFF. The CDR3 nucleotides read TGTGCCAGCAGCGGGGGGTTCCGGGAGCTGTTTTTT. This chain uses TRBV2 with TRBJ2-2; TRBD2 matches at 7 bases. CDR3 length: 12 amino acids. V lost 6 bases and J lost 9; bases outside the gene matches: 4. Germline CDR1 reads SNHLY; CDR2 reads FYNNEI.

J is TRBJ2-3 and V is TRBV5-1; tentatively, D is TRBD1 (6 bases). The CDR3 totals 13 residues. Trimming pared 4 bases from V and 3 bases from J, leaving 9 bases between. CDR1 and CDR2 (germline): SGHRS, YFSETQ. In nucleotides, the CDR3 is TGCGCCAGCAGCCCAGGACAGACAGATACGCAGTATTTT. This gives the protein CASSPGQTDTQYF.

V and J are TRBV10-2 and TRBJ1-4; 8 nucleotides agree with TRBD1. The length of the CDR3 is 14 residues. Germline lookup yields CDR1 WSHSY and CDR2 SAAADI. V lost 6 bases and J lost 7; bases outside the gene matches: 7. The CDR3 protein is CASRSGDRPEKLFF. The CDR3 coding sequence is TGCGCCAGCAGGTCCGGGGACAGGCCTGAAAAACTGTTTTTT.

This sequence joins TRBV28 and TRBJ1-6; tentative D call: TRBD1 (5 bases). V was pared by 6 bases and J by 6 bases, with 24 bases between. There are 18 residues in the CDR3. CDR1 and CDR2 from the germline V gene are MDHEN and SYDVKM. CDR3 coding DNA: TGTGCCAGCAGCCCGGGGGGAGGCGGTACCTCCAGTAATTCACCCCTCCACTTT. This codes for CASSPGGGGTSSNSPLHF.

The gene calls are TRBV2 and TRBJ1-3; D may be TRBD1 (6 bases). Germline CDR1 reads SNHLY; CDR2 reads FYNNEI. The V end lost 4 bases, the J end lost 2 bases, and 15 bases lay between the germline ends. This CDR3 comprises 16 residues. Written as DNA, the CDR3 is TGTGCCAGCAGTGGTTTACAGGGAAGGGCTGGAAACACCATATATTTT. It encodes CASSGLQGRAGNTIYF.

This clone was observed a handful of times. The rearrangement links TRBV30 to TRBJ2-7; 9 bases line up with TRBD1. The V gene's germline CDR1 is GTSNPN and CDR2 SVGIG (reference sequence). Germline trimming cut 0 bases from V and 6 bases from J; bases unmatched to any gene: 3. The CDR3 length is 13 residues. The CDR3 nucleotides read TGTGCCTGGAGTGTACAGGGGGCGAGCGAGCAGTACTTC. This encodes CAWSVQGASEQYF.

DNA for the CDR3: TGTGCCAGCAGCTTGGCCCGGCGGCGCCCAAGCACCGGGGAGCTGTTTTTT. Its translation: CASSLARRRPSTGELFF. This sequence joins TRBV5-6 and TRBJ2-2; D is unclear. Germline assignment: CDR1 SGHDT and CDR2 YYEEEE. The CDR3 contains 17 residues. V was shortened by 0 bases and J by 4 bases, with 16 bases between the two germline ends.

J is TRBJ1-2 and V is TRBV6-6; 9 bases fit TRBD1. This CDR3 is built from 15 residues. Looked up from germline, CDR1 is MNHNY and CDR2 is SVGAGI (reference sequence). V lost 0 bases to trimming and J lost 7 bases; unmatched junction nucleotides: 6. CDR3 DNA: TGTGCCAGCAGTTACTCGCCGGGACAGGGACGTGGCTACACCTTC. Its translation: CASSYSPGQGRGYTF.

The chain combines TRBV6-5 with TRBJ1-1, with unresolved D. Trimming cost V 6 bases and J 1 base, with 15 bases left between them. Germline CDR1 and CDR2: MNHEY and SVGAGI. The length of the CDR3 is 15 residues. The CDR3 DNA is TGTGCCAGCAGAAGACCTAGGGTCGGGAACACTGAAGCTTTCTTT. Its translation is CASRRPRVGNTEAFF.

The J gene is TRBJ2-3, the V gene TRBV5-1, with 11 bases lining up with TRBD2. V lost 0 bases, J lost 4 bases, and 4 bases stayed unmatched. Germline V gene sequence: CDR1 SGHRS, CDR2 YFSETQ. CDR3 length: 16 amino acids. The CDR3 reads CASSLGTSGSSDTQYF. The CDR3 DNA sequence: TGCGCCAGCAGCTTGGGGACTAGCGGGTCCTCAGATACGCAGTATTTT.

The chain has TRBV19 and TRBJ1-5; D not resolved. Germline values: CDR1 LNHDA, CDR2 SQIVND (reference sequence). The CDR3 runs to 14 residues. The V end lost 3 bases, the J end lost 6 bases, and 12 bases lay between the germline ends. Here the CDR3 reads CASSMAQEAQPQHF. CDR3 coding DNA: TGTGCCAGTAGTATGGCCCAGGAGGCTCAGCCCCAGCATTTT.

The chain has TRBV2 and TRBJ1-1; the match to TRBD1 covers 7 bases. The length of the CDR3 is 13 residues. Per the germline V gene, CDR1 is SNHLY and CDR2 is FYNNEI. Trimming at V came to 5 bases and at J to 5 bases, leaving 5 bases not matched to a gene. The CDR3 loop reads CASSSQGETEAFF. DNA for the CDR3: TGTGCCAGCAGTAGTCAGGGGGAGACTGAAGCTTTCTTT.

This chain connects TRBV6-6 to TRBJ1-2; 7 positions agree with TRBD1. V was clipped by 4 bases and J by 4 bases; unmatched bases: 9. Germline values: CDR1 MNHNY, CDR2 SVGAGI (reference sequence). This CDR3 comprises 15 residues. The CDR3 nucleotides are TGTGCCAGCAGTTCCAGGGACAGACGGAGCTATGGCTACACCTTC. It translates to CASSSRDRRSYGYTF.

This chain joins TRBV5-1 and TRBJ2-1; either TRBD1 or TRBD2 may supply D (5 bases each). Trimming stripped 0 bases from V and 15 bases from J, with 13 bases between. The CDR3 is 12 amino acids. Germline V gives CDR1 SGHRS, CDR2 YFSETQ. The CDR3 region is CASSLEAGSTFF. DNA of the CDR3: TGCGCCAGCAGCTTGGAAGCAGGGAGTACGTTCTTC.

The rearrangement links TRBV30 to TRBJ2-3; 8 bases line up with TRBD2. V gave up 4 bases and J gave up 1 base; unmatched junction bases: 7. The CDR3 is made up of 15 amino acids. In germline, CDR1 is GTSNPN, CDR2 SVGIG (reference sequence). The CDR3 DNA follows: TGTGCCTGGACACCTGGACTAGCCCGCACAGATACGCAGTATTTT. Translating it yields CAWTPGLARTDTQYF.

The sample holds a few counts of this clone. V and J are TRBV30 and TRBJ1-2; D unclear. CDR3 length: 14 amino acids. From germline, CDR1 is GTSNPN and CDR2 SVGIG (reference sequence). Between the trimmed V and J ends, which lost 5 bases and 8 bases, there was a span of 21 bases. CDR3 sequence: CAWAALTGLSGYTF. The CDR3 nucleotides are TGTGCCTGGGCCGCCTTGACGGGCTTATCGGGCTACACCTTC. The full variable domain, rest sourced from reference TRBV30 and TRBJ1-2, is SQTIHQWPATLVQPVGSPLSLECTVEGTSNPNLYWYRQAAGRGLQLLFYSVGIGQISSEVPQNLSASRPQDRQFILSSKKLLLSDSGFYLCAWAALTGLSGYTFGSGTRLTVV.

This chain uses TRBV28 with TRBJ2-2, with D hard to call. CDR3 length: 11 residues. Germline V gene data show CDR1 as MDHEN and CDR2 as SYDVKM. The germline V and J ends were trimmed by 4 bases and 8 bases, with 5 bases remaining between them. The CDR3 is CASSSEGELFF. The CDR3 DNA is TGTGCCAGCAGTTCAGAAGGGGAGCTGTTTTTT. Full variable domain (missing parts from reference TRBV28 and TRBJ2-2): DVKVTQSSRYLVKRTGEKVFLECVQDMDHENMFWYRQDPGLGLRLIYFSYDVKMKEKGDIPEGYSVSREKKERFSLILESASTNQTSMYLCASSSEGELFFGEGSRLTVL.